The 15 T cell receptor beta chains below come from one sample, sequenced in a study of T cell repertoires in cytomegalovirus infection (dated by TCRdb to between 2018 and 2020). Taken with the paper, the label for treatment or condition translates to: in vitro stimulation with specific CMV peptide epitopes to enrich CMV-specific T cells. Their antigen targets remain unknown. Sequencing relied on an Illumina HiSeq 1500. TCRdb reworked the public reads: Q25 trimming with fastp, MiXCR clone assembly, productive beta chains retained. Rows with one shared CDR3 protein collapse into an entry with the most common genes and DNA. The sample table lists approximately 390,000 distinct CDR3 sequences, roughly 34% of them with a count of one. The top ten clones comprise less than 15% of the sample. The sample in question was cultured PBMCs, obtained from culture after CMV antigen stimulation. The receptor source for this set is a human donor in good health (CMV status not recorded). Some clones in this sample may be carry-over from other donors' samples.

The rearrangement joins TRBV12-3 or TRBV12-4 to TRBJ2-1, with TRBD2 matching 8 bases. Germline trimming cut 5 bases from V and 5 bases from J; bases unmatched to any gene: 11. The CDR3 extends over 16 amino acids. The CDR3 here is CASSQRASGGHNEQFF. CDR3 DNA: TGTGCCAGCAGTCAAAGGGCTTCGGGAGGGCACAATGAGCAGTTCTTC.

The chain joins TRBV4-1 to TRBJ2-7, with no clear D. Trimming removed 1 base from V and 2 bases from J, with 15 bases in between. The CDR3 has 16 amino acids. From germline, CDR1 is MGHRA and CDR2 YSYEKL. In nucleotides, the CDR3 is TGCGCCAGCAGCCAAGGGCCCCCCCCGACTCCCTACGAGCAGTACTTC. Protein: CASSQGPPPTPYEQYF.

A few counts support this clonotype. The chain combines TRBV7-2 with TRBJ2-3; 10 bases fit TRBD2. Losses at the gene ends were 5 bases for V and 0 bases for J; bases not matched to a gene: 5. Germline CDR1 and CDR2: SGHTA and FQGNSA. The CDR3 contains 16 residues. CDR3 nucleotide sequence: TGTGCCAGCAGCCGGACTAGCGGCTCTAGCACAGATACGCAGTATTTT. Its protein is CASSRTSGSSTDTQYF.

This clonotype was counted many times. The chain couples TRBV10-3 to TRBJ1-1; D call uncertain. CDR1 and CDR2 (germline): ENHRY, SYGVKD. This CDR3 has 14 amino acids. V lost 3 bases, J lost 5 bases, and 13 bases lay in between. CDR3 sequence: CAISDRGKGTEAFF. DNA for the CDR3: TGTGCCATCAGTGATCGAGGCAAAGGGACTGAAGCTTTCTTT.

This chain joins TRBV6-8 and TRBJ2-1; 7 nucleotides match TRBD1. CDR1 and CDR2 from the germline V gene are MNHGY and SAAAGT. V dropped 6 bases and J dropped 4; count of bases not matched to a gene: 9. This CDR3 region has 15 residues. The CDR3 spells CASRLGQAPYNEQFF. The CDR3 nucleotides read TGTGCCAGCAGACTCGGACAGGCCCCATACAATGAGCAGTTCTTC.

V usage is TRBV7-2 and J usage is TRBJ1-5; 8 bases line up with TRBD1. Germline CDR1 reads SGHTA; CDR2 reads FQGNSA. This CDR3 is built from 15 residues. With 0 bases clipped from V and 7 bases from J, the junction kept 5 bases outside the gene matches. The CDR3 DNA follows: TGTGCCAGCAGCTTAGCGCTAGGACAGGGCCAGCCCCAGCATTTT. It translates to CASSLALGQGQPQHF.

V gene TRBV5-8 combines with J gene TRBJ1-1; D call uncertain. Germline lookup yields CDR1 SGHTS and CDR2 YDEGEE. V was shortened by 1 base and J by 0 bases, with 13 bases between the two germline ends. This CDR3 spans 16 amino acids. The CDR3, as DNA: TGTGCCAGCAGCTTGTTCGGAAAACTGATGAACACTGAAGCTTTCTTT. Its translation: CASSLFGKLMNTEAFF.

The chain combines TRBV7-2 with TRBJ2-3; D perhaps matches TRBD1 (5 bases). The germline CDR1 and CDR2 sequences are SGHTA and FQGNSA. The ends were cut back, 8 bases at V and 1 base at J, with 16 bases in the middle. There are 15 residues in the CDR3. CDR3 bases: TGTGCCAGCCGCCGGCAGGGTACTGGCACAGATACGCAGTATTTT. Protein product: CASRRQGTGTDTQYF. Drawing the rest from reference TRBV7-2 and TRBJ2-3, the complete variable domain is GAGVSQSPSNKVTEKGKDVELRCDPISGHTALYWYRQSLGQGLEFLIYFQGNSAPDKSGLPSDRFSAERTGGSVSTLTIQRTQQEDSAVYLCASRRQGTGTDTQYFGPGTRLTVL.

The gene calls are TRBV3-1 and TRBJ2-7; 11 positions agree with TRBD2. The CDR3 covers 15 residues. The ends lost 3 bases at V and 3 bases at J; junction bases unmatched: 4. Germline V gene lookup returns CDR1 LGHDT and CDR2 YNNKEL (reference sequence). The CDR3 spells CASSHLLAGVYEQYF. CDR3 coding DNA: TGTGCCAGCAGCCACCTACTAGCGGGAGTCTACGAGCAGTACTTC.

The CDR3: CASSLSPGQGQETQYF. The CDR3 DNA is TGTGCCAGCAGTTTATCGCCCGGACAGGGGCAAGAGACCCAGTACTTC. The chain couples TRBV27 to TRBJ2-5, with 9 bases aligning to TRBD1. Germline CDR1 and CDR2: MNHEY and SMNVEV (reference sequence). The CDR3 is made up of 16 amino acids. V was pared by 0 bases and J by 2 bases, with 4 bases of the junction left unmatched.

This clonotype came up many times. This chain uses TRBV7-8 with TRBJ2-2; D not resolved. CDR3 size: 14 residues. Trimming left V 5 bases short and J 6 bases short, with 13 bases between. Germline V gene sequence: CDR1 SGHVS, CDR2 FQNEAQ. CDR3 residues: CASSTRLVSGELFF. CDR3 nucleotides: TGTGCCAGCAGCACACGACTTGTCTCCGGGGAGCTGTTTTTT.

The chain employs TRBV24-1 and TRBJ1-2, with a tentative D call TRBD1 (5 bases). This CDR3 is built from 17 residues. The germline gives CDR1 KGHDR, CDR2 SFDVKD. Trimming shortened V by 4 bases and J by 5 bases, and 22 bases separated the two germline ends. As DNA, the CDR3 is TGTGCCACCAGTGACTCCGGACCAGGGAGGTCCGAGTATGGCTACACCTTC. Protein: CATSDSGPGRSEYGYTF.

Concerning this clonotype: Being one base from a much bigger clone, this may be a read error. CDR3 in amino acids: CASSPPWEGPGGHTF. In DNA form, the CDR3 reads TGTGCCAGCAGCCCCCCCTGGGAGGGGCCAGGAGGCCACACCTTC. This sequence joins TRBV7-2 and TRBJ1-2, with D possibly matching TRBD1 (5 bases). Germline V CDR1 and CDR2: SGHTA, FQGNSA. V lost 5 bases, J lost 12 bases, and 25 bases lay in between. The CDR3 has 15 residues.

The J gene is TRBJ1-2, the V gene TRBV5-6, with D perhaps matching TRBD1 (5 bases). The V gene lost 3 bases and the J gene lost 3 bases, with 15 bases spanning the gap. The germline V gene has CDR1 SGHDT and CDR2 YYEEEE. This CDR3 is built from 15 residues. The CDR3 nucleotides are TGTGCCAGCAGCTCTACCTGGGACGGAGACTATGGCTACACCTTC. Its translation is CASSSTWDGDYGYTF.

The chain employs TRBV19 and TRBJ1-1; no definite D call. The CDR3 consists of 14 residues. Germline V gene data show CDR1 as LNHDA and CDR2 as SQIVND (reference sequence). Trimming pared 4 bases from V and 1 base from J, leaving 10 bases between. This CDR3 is CASSNPPENTEAFF. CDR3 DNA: TGTGCCAGTAGTAACCCCCCGGAGAACACTGAAGCTTTCTTT.